The clone carrying this T cell receptor (beta chain) was found many times. The antigen is unknown. The data derive from a study of neurological immune-mediated disorders. Study-wide results and limits: One related-CDR3 cluster, found by phylogenetic grouping, held repertoires of 18 of 34 multiple sclerosis patients and is a possible signature.

Template-switch 5'RACE cDNA synthesis added a 10-nucleotide unique molecular identifier. TCRdb re-called the 5' RACE reads with MiXCR, one entry per CDR3 protein. Of more than 35,000 distinct CDR3 sequences listed, 2.5% to 3.5% are singletons. This clonotype originated in a woman aged 45-65 years with multiple sclerosis. Sequenced sample: PBMCs.

As DNA, the CDR3 is TGTGCCAGCAGTCCTACCCCCTTAGGGGGGGAGGATGAAAAACTGTTTTTT. Translating gives CASSPTPLGGEDEKLFF. This rearrangement joins TRBV12-3 or TRBV12-4 to TRBJ1-4, with D possibly TRBD1 on 6 matching bases. The V gene lost 5 bases and the J gene lost 6 bases, with 22 bases spanning the gap. The CDR3 runs to 17 residues.